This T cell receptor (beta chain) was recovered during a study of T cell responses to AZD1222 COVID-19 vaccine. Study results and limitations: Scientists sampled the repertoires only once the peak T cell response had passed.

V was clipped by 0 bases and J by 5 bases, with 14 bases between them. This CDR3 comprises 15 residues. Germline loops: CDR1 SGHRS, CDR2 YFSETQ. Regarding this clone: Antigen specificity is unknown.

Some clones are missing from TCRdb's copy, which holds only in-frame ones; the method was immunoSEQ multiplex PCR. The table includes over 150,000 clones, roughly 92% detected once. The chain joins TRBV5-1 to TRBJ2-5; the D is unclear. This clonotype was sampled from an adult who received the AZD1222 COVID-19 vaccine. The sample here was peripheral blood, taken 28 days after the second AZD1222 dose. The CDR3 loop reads CASSLVTPKSETQYF. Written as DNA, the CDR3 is TGCGCCAGCAGCTTGGTAACTCCCAAGTCGGAGACCCAGTACTTC.